This entry lists 23 T cell receptor beta chains sequenced from one sample in a study of regulatory T cells in long-lasting Graves disease. The TCR beta library used iRepertoire HTBI primers with Arm-PCR amplification of CDR3. MiXCR, run by TCRdb on the multiplex PCR reads, gives a single entry per CDR3 protein. The data contain approximately 380,000 distinct CDR3 sequences, around 21% of them singletons. The time point here: persistent/refractory GD, antithyroid drugs over 5 years with positive TRAb. PBMCs provided the RNA from which the TCR library was made. Sequencing used peripheral blood mononuclear cells (PBMCs), obtained when the disease was refractory, from a patient treated with antithyroid drugs. Receptors were obtained from a female donor with Graves disease.

The V call is TRBV12-3 or TRBV12-4, the J call TRBJ2-3; D is undetermined. V lost 6 bases to trimming and J lost 4 bases, with 11 bases between them. The CDR3 sequence is 13 residues long. This CDR3 reads CASSLQWADTQYF. The CDR3 DNA is TGTGCCAGCAGCCTTCAATGGGCAGATACGCAGTATTTT.

About this clonotype itself: This may be a read error, as it is one base from a much larger clone. The chain uses TRBV7-2 and TRBJ2-7, with 7 positions matching TRBD1. V lost 1 base, J lost 3 bases, and 6 bases stayed unmatched. This CDR3 spans 15 amino acids. From germline, CDR1 is SGHTA and CDR2 FQGNSA. In DNA form, the CDR3 reads TGTGCCAGCAGCTTAGGACAGGGTCGGGGCTACGAGCAGTACTTC. Translating it yields CASSLGQGRGYEQYF.

The chain uses TRBV19 and TRBJ2-7, with 10 bases lining up with TRBD2. The CDR3 is 13 amino acids. Looked up from germline, CDR1 is LNHDA and CDR2 is SQIVND (reference sequence). The V gene end was trimmed by 3 bases and the J gene end by 6 bases; junction bases not matched to a gene: 2. The CDR3 bases are TGTGCCAGTAGTATGGGACTAGCGAGCGAGCAGTACTTC. Translating it yields CASSMGLASEQYF.

This clonotype was counted a few times. The chain uses TRBV2 and TRBJ1-1; 7 bases agree with TRBD1. Germline loops: CDR1 SNHLY, CDR2 FYNNEI. Losses at the gene ends were 6 bases for V and 4 bases for J; bases not matched to a gene: 5. The CDR3 is made up of 13 amino acids. CDR3 amino acids: CASRQGVGTEAFF. CDR3 sequence (DNA): TGTGCCAGCAGGCAGGGGGTCGGCACTGAAGCTTTCTTT. The whole variable domain, filled in from reference TRBV2 and TRBJ1-1, reads EPEVTQTPSHQVTQMGQEVILRCVPISNHLYFYWYRQILGQKVEFLVSFYNNEISEKSEIFDDQFSVERPDGSNFTLKIRSTKLEDSAMYFCASRQGVGTEAFFGQGTRLTVV.

There are many counts of this clonotype. The gene calls are TRBV12-3 or TRBV12-4 and TRBJ1-2; 8 bases line up with TRBD1. Trimming took 3 bases from V and 7 from J; bases not matched to a gene: 10. CDR3 length equals 15 residues. In DNA form, the CDR3 reads TGTGCCAGCAGTTTCTCAGGGGGCTTGGAGAGTGGCTACACCTTC. It codes for CASSFSGGLESGYTF.

A few counts support this clonotype. Compared with germline, one end of the junction differs, possibly owing to a read error. V usage is TRBV5-1 and J usage is TRBJ2-7; D is perhaps TRBD2 (6 bases). In germline, CDR1 is SGHRS, CDR2 YFSETQ. CDR3 length: 15 residues. Here the CDR3 reads CASSLGGWDSYEQYF. The CDR3 nucleotides are TGTGCCAGCAGCTTGGGGGGATGGGACTCCTACGAGCAGTACTTC.

This clonotype was counted a few times. This chain uses TRBV18 with TRBJ1-2; D is unresolved. Germline V gene sequence: CDR1 KGHSH, CDR2 LQKENI. The V end was cut by 2 bases, the J end by 8 bases, with 12 bases between. The CDR3 length is 13 residues. The CDR3 region is CASSPSELSGYTF. CDR3 nucleotide sequence: TGTGCCAGCTCACCATCTGAGCTCTCGGGCTACACCTTC.

This clonotype was detected ten times or more. V is TRBV7-2 and J is TRBJ2-4; tentative D call: TRBD2 (5 bases). Trimming took off 6 bases at V and 2 bases at J, with 11 bases between the two ends. This CDR3 has 14 amino acids. In germline, CDR1 is SGHTA, CDR2 FQGNSA. CDR3 sequence reads: CASSPGISKNIQYF. The CDR3 region has the DNA TGTGCCAGCAGTCCGGGGATTTCCAAAAACATTCAGTACTTC.

This clonotype has only a few counts. The genes are TRBV12-3 or TRBV12-4 and TRBJ2-1; tentatively, D is TRBD1 (6 bases). The length of the CDR3 is 17 residues. Trimming left V 5 bases short and J 8 bases short, with 25 bases between. This chain's CDR3 is CASSPGPDRPKGDEQFF. In DNA, the CDR3 is TGTGCCAGCAGTCCTGGCCCCGACAGGCCCAAAGGGGATGAGCAGTTCTTC.

This clonotype was recorded once. With a much larger clone just one base away, this may be a read error. The V call is TRBV6-2 or TRBV6-3, the J call TRBJ1-1; 9 positions match TRBD1. Germline CDR1 MNHEY, CDR2 SVGEGT. The CDR3 totals 17 residues. In DNA form, the CDR3 reads TGTGTCAGCAGCCCTCGGACAGGGGCCACTCGGAACACTGAAGCTTTCTTT. Amino acid sequence: CVSSPRTGATRNTEAFF.

Points on this clonotype: At one end, the junction sequence differs from germline, possibly due to a read error. V gene TRBV6-5 combines with J gene TRBJ2-5, with 8 bases that match TRBD2. CDR1 is MNHEY and CDR2 is SVGAGI in the germline V gene. CDR3 length equals 16 residues. This CDR3 is CASSYPQGRGEETRYF. The CDR3 nucleotides are TGTGCCAGCAGTTACCCTCAGGGGCGGGGGGAAGAGACCCGGTACTTC.

This clonotype appeared a few times. The chain is built from TRBV20-1 and TRBJ1-4; D is unresolved. Germline values: CDR1 DFQATT, CDR2 SNEGSKA (reference sequence). This CDR3 spans 14 amino acids. The ends were cut back, 6 bases at V and 6 bases at J, with 17 bases in the middle. CDR3 loop: CSAPSTGNHEKLFF. CDR3 nucleotide sequence: TGCAGTGCCCCGTCGACGGGGAACCATGAAAAACTGTTTTTT.

The chain couples TRBV6-1 to TRBJ2-7, with D perhaps matching TRBD2 (5 bases). The CDR3 has 12 amino acids. Germline V gives CDR1 MNHNS, CDR2 SASEGT. V was shortened by 6 bases and J by 3 bases, with 9 bases between the two germline ends. The CDR3 DNA reads TGTGCCAGCAGCCCCGGGGTCTACGAGCAGTACTTC. This sequence encodes CASSPGVYEQYF.

This clonotype appeared many times. This rearrangement joins TRBV3-1 to TRBJ2-7; D remains ambiguous. Germline V gene lookup returns CDR1 LGHDT and CDR2 YNNKEL (reference sequence). The CDR3 has 16 residues. V was cut by 0 bases and J by 1 base, with 13 bases left in between. CDR3 region: CASSQDLGGQSYEQYF. The DNA of the CDR3 is TGTGCCAGCAGCCAAGATCTCGGTGGGCAATCCTACGAGCAGTACTTC.

This clonotype was recorded at least ten times. V usage is TRBV28 and J usage is TRBJ1-2, with 7 bases aligning to TRBD1. Germline-derived CDR1 and CDR2 are MDHEN and SYDVKM. CDR3 length equals 14 residues. Unmatched junction bases numbered 4, after V lost 2 bases and J lost 4 bases. CDR3 region: CASSLGGTAYGYTF. The DNA of the CDR3 is TGTGCCAGCAGTTTAGGAGGGACAGCCTATGGCTACACCTTC.

V gene TRBV6-2 or TRBV6-3 combines with J gene TRBJ2-7; 10 bases map to TRBD2. Looked up from germline, CDR1 is MNHEY and CDR2 is SVGEGT. The CDR3 contains 15 residues. Losses at the gene ends were 8 bases for V and 3 bases for J; bases not matched to a gene: 10. CDR3 residues: CASRGGGLAVYEQYF. CDR3 coding DNA: TGTGCCAGCCGGGGTGGAGGACTAGCGGTCTACGAGCAGTACTTC.

This rearrangement joins TRBV7-9 to TRBJ1-2; a possible D gene is TRBD1 (6 bases). There are 15 residues in the CDR3. The V gene's germline CDR1 is SEHNR and CDR2 FQNEAQ (reference sequence). The V end lost 1 base, the J end lost 6 bases, and 15 bases lay between the germline ends. As DNA, the CDR3 is TGTGCCAGCAGCTTAGACGGGGCCGGGGGGCATGGCTACACCTTC. It encodes CASSLDGAGGHGYTF.

CDR3 protein: CASSLTRGGSNQPQHF. DNA for the CDR3: TGTGCCAGCAGCCTCACGCGGGGGGGAAGCAATCAGCCCCAGCATTTT. V is TRBV6-2 or TRBV6-3 and J is TRBJ1-5, with a tentative D call TRBD1 (5 bases). Per germline, CDR1 MNHEY and CDR2 SVGEGT. Between the trimmed V and J ends, which lost 6 bases and 1 base, there was a span of 16 bases. There are 16 residues in the CDR3.

This clonotype was picked up a small number of times. The genes are TRBV12-3 or TRBV12-4 and TRBJ1-5, with 8 bases fitting TRBD1. The CDR3 length is 15 residues. The V segment lost 8 bases and the J segment 4 bases; nucleotides outside the gene matches: 10. CDR3 loop: CASGTGGYGNQPQHF. CDR3 coding DNA: TGTGCCAGCGGCACAGGGGGTTACGGGAATCAGCCCCAGCATTTT.

This clonotype turned up a few times. Given a much more abundant clone one base away, this may be a read error. No conserved phenylalanine or tryptophan is present at the end of the CDR3, so a read error is the likely explanation. The genes are TRBV28 and TRBJ2-4, with 7 bases matching TRBD1. Germline lookup yields CDR1 MDHEN and CDR2 SYDVKM. V trimming: 6 bases; J trimming: 0 bases; junction bases outside the gene matches: 8. The CDR3 has 16 amino acids. In DNA form, the CDR3 reads TGTGCCAGCAGAGGGACAGCACTTCTAGCCAAAAACATTCAGTACCTC. Translation gives CASRGTALLAKNIQYL.

This clonotype was seen repeatedly, ten times or more. This chain links TRBV12-3 or TRBV12-4 with TRBJ1-5, with TRBD1 as a possible D gene (6 bases). CDR3 length: 15 amino acids. V dropped 1 base and J dropped 4 bases, with 11 bases sitting between them. CDR3 residues: CASSLGVGGNQPQHF. In DNA form, the CDR3 reads TGTGCCAGCAGTTTAGGTGTAGGGGGGAATCAGCCCCAGCATTTT.

The V call is TRBV19, the J call TRBJ1-5, with TRBD1 as a possible D gene (5 bases). This CDR3 region has 14 residues. V lost 11 bases to trimming and J lost 6 bases, with 20 bases between them. Germline V gene sequence: CDR1 LNHDA, CDR2 SQIVND (reference sequence). The chain's CDR3 is CAGGLGGSGQPQHF. CDR3 bases: TGTGCCGGGGGTCTTGGGGGAAGTGGTCAGCCCCAGCATTTT.

The chain has TRBV4-1 and TRBJ2-3, with D maybe TRBD1 (6 bases). Between the trimmed V and J ends, which lost 6 bases and 4 bases, there was a span of 20 bases. From germline, CDR1 is MGHRA and CDR2 YSYEKL. The CDR3 is made up of 16 amino acids. The CDR3 DNA reads TGCGCCAGCAGATCGACCCTGACAGGCGGCCCAGATACGCAGTATTTT. Its protein product is CASRSTLTGGPDTQYF.